This TCR beta chain was captured in a study of cytotoxic CD8 clonotypes in ibrutinib-treated CLL. Study-level points and caveats: Higher circulating CD8+ T-cell counts strongly accompanied higher baseline clonality, above age-matched healthy donors. The clonality went up when patients responded to ibrutinib and dropped back toward baseline at progression.

This clone was counted a single time. Its target is unknown. The CDR3 contains 18 residues. V dropped 3 bases and J dropped 2; count of bases not matched to a gene: 11. Germline V CDR1 and CDR2: KGHSH, LQKENI. Assay used: immunoSEQ multiplex PCR; TCRdb lists only in-frame clones, some missing. The table lists about 200,000 clones, about four fifths of them singletons, with about an eighth in the top ten. Sequencing used PBMCs, obtained after 12 months of ibrutinib treatment. This receptor was identified in a human donor with chronic lymphocytic leukemia. The chain carries TRBV18 and TRBJ2-4; 9 bases map to TRBD1. The CDR3 loop is CASSPRTGEGGTKNIQYF. In nucleotides, the CDR3 is TGTGCCAGCTCACCCAGGACAGGGGAAGGTGGGACCAAAAACATTCAGTACTTC.